Following are 9 T cell receptor beta chains from one sample sequenced in a study of blood T cell repertoires in COVID-19. Libraries were prepared by immunoSEQ multiplex PCR; TCRdb keeps only in-frame clonotypes and omits some of them. The sample carries around 300,000 clones, approximately 92% recorded once. The sequencing sample was made of peripheral blood. The receptor set was obtained from a woman aged 25-40 years with COVID-19, enrolled during active disease.

V is TRBV5-5 and J is TRBJ2-1; no reliable D call. V shed 0 bases and J shed 1 base, with 14 bases lying between them. The germline V gene encodes CDR1 SGHKS and CDR2 YYEKEE (reference sequence). This CDR3 has 17 residues. The CDR3 DNA follows: TGTGCCAGCAGCTTGGATCCGGGTGAGTGGTCCTACAATGAGCAGTTCTTC. As protein: CASSLDPGEWSYNEQFF.

This chain uses TRBV5-8 with TRBJ2-5; 8 bases align to TRBD1. V lost 0 bases, J lost 5 bases, and 6 bases stayed unmatched. This CDR3 has 15 residues. CDR1 and CDR2 (germline): SGHTS, YDEGEE. The CDR3 region has the DNA TGTGCCAGCAGCTTGGTGGGACAGGTCGAGGAGACCCAGTACTTC. Protein: CASSLVGQVEETQYF. Supplemented by reference TRBV5-8 and TRBJ2-5, the full variable domain reads EAGVTQSPTHLIKTRGQQATLRCSPISGHTSVYWYQQALGLGLQFLLWYDEGEERNRGNFPPRFSGRQFPNYSSELNVNALELEDSALYLCASSLVGQVEETQYFGPGTRLLVL.

Here the CDR3 DNA reads TGTGCCAGCAGTTTATCGCGGGGGGCGGACGAGCAGTACTTC. Translating gives CASSLSRGADEQYF. The chain uses TRBV27 and TRBJ2-7, with 8 bases identical to TRBD2. Germline CDR1 is MNHEY and CDR2 is SMNVEV (reference sequence). Trimming removed 0 bases from V and 5 bases from J; junction bases left unmatched: 3. This CDR3 is 14 amino acids long.

The chain joins TRBV5-6 to TRBJ1-2; 8 nucleotides line up with TRBD1. Germline V CDR1 and CDR2: SGHDT, YYEEEE. The CDR3 sequence is 16 residues long. J gave up 5 bases and V 5 bases, and 14 bases lay outside the gene matches. CDR3 DNA: TGTGCCAGCAGTCCCCAGCAGGGGGCTAACGTTTATGGCTACACCTTC. Translated, it gives CASSPQQGANVYGYTF.

The V and J genes are TRBV30 and TRBJ1-1, with TRBD1 matching over 9 bases. The CDR3 covers 13 residues. Per the germline V gene, CDR1 is GTSNPN and CDR2 is SVGIG (reference sequence). V lost 6 bases to trimming and J lost 3 bases; unmatched junction nucleotides: 5. CDR3 protein: CACSGQGYTEAFF. Written as DNA, the CDR3 is TGTGCCTGCTCGGGACAGGGTTACACTGAAGCTTTCTTT.

The rearrangement joins TRBV18 to TRBJ2-7; D is uncertain. Looked up from germline, CDR1 is KGHSH and CDR2 is LQKENI. Trimming cost V 0 bases and J 3 bases, with 9 bases left between them. The CDR3 loop spans 14 amino acids. This CDR3 is CASSPPTSSYEQYF. Here the CDR3 DNA reads TGTGCCAGCTCACCACCTACTTCAAGCTACGAGCAGTACTTC.

The rearrangement joins TRBV28 to TRBJ2-5, with 8 bases that match TRBD1. The CDR3 length is 15 residues. Trimming at V came to 2 bases and at J to 2 bases, leaving 4 bases not matched to a gene. Germline V CDR1 and CDR2: MDHEN, SYDVKM. CDR3 region: CASSLGQGQQETQYF. For the CDR3, the DNA is TGTGCCAGCAGTTTAGGACAGGGCCAACAAGAGACCCAGTACTTC.

The V call is TRBV3-1 (or the pseudogene TRBV3-2), the J call TRBJ2-1; a weak D match, TRBD2 (6 bases). Per the germline V gene, CDR1 is LGHDT and CDR2 is YNNKEL (reference sequence). Trimming removed 2 bases at V and 10 bases at J, with 15 bases between. This CDR3 is built from 14 residues. In nucleotides, the CDR3 is TGTGCCAGCAGCCAATCCGGGACTCCAAGAGAGCAGTTCTTC. Translation: CASSQSGTPREQFF.

This chain connects TRBV5-6 to TRBJ2-5; D perhaps matches TRBD1 (5 bases). In germline, CDR1 is SGHDT, CDR2 YYEEEE. The V end lost 1 base, the J end lost 4 bases, and 11 bases lay between the germline ends. This CDR3 has 14 residues. This CDR3 is CASSLRGRPETQYF. The CDR3 nucleotides read TGTGCCAGCAGCTTGAGGGGCAGGCCAGAGACCCAGTACTTC. Full variable domain (outside the CDR3, taken from reference TRBV5-6 and TRBJ2-5): DAGVTQSPTHLIKTRGQQVTLRCSPKSGHDTVSWYQQALGQGPQFIFQYYEEEERQRGNFPDRFSGHQFPNYSSELNVNALLLGDSALYLCASSLRGRPETQYFGPGTRLLVL.